The entry below gives a single T cell receptor (beta chain) sequence along with its context. Its target is not known. The entry originates in a study of STAT3 mutations in large granular lymphocyte leukemia. Findings and caveats of the study: Differing intervals and regimens complicate linking therapy response to clone burden. All newly emerging clones after therapy were STAT3 wild type. Every T-cell large granular lymphocyte leukemia patient had at least one immunodominant TCR beta clonotype.

Germline lookup yields CDR1 MGHDK and CDR2 SYGVNS. V dropped 7 bases and J dropped 3; count of bases not matched to a gene: 12. The CDR3 extends over 17 amino acids. Average productive template count per sample was around 44,000. TCRdb's copy holds only in-frame clones and misses some; the assay was immunoSEQ multiplex PCR. The repertoire holds roughly 46,000 clones, with approximately 78% as singletons. The TCR sequence derives from a human donor with T large granular lymphocyte leukemia. Some clones in this sample may be carry-over from other donors' samples. The chain joins TRBV25-1 to TRBJ2-1; 10 bases fit TRBD1. What was sequenced was PBMCs. This chain's CDR3 is CASTAGTGAPDYNEQFF. CDR3 DNA: TGTGCCAGCACCGCCGGGACAGGGGCCCCCGACTACAATGAGCAGTTCTTC.